This passage covers 11 T cell receptor beta chains from one sample sequenced in a study of blood T cell repertoires in COVID-19. The method was immunoSEQ multiplex PCR; TCRdb's version includes in-frame clones alone and lacks a portion of them. The profile shows about 340,000 clones, around nine tenths of them singletons. The sequencing input was peripheral blood. These receptors were obtained from a woman in her 70s with COVID-19, enrolled during active disease.

This chain joins TRBV7-9 and TRBJ1-5; D is uncertain. This CDR3 has 14 amino acids. V dropped 2 bases and J dropped 6 bases, with 11 bases sitting between them. Germline V gives CDR1 SEHNR, CDR2 FQNEAQ (reference sequence). CDR3 in amino acids: CASSLSGNGQPQHF. The CDR3 DNA follows: TGTGCCAGCAGCTTATCCGGGAACGGTCAGCCCCAGCATTTT.

The chain has TRBV2 and TRBJ1-3; 8 bases align to TRBD1. Unmatched junction bases numbered 11, after V lost 4 bases and J lost 0 bases. CDR3 size: 18 residues. The germline V gene has CDR1 SNHLY and CDR2 FYNNEI. The CDR3 reads CASSAWDRTTSSGNTIYF. Here the CDR3 DNA reads TGTGCCAGCAGTGCGTGGGACAGGACAACGAGCTCTGGAAACACCATATATTTT.

This chain links TRBV12-3 or TRBV12-4 with TRBJ1-1, with D possibly TRBD1 on 5 matching bases. V was pared by 1 base and J by 10 bases, with 10 bases between. This CDR3 has 12 amino acids. CDR3 loop: CASSLEDGGAFF. CDR3 sequence (DNA): TGTGCCAGCAGTTTAGAAGACGGGGGAGCTTTCTTT.

The genes are TRBV28 and TRBJ1-2; a weak D match, TRBD1 (6 bases). CDR3 length: 14 amino acids. Trimming shortened V by 10 bases and J by 4 bases, and 19 bases separated the two germline ends. Germline CDR1 reads MDHEN; CDR2 reads SYDVKM. CDR3 amino acids: CATTYPGQLYGYTF. CDR3 in DNA: TGTGCCACCACTTACCCCGGACAGCTCTATGGCTACACCTTC.

This clone was seen a handful of times. The chain is built from TRBV19 and TRBJ1-2; 9 bases line up with TRBD1. The V and J ends lost 5 bases and 8 bases, in that order; junction bases with no gene match: 3. CDR1 and CDR2 (germline): LNHDA, SQIVND (reference sequence). The CDR3 consists of 12 residues. CDR3: CASSRTGVGYTF. DNA for the CDR3: TGTGCCAGTAGTCGGACAGGGGTGGGCTACACCTTC.

The chain links TRBV13 to TRBJ1-1, with 8 bases identical to TRBD1. Trimming cost V 5 bases and J 4 bases; bases outside gene matches: 9. Germline CDR1 reads PRHDT; CDR2 reads FYEKMQ (reference sequence). The length of the CDR3 is 15 residues. The CDR3 DNA reads as TGTGCCAGCAGCCCCCGGGGCAGGGGGCCCACTGAAGCTTTCTTT. The encoded protein is CASSPRGRGPTEAFF.

The V call is TRBV12-3 or TRBV12-4, the J call TRBJ1-1; no reliable D call. The CDR3 extends over 11 amino acids. Deletions cut 5 bases from V and 11 bases from J, with 12 bases between. CDR3 nucleotides: TGTGCCAGCAGTCCGTTGGTGGAGGCTTTCTTT. Amino acid sequence: CASSPLVEAFF.

This sequence joins TRBV7-9 and TRBJ1-2; the D gene is possibly TRBD1 (5 bases). V lost 2 bases, J lost 3 bases, and 13 bases lay in between. CDR1 SEHNR and CDR2 FQNEAQ come from the germline V gene (reference sequence). The CDR3 runs to 15 residues. In DNA form, the CDR3 reads TGTGCCAGCAGCTTATCGGCCAGGGTGGACTATGGCTACACCTTC. This gives the protein CASSLSARVDYGYTF. The full variable domain, with the rest looked up from reference TRBV7-9 and TRBJ1-2, is DTGVSQNPRHKITKRGQNVTFRCDPISEHNRLYWYRQTLGQGPEFLTYFQNEAQLEKSRLLSDRFSAERPKGSFSTLEIQRTEQGDSAMYLCASSLSARVDYGYTFGSGTRLTVV.

V gene TRBV19 combines with J gene TRBJ2-2; D is undetermined. In germline, CDR1 is LNHDA, CDR2 SQIVND (reference sequence). This CDR3 has 15 residues. The V end was cut by 7 bases, the J end by 4 bases, with 16 bases between. The chain's CDR3 is CASNPQIPLTGELFF. The CDR3 DNA sequence: TGTGCCAGTAACCCACAAATCCCCCTCACCGGGGAGCTGTTTTTT.

The chain links TRBV6-5 to TRBJ1-4, with 7 bases fitting TRBD1. The V segment lost 2 bases and the J segment 6 bases; nucleotides outside the gene matches: 9. Looked up from germline, CDR1 is MNHEY and CDR2 is SVGAGI. This CDR3 comprises 16 residues. The CDR3, as DNA: TGTGCCAGCAGTTACCCAGGCAGGGGGGCAGATGAAAAACTGTTTTTT. Translation: CASSYPGRGADEKLFF.

The V and J genes are TRBV2 and TRBJ2-7, with D perhaps TRBD1 (5 bases). The V gene's germline CDR1 is SNHLY and CDR2 FYNNEI. The CDR3 covers 16 residues. V was pared by 1 base and J by 2 bases, with 15 bases between. CDR3: CASSEEVGRVTYEQYF. The DNA of the CDR3 is TGTGCCAGCAGTGAAGAGGTGGGGCGAGTAACCTACGAGCAGTACTTC.